Listed below are T cell receptor beta chains from one sample, sequenced in a study of regulatory T cells in long-lasting Graves disease. TCRdb used MiXCR to reprocess the multiplex PCR reads, holding one entry per CDR3 protein. This table holds 620,000 or so distinct CDR3 sequences, roughly 15% found once. These data also formed part of another study, on T cells in Graves' hyperthyroidism and ophthalmopathy.

Sequencing used peripheral blood mononuclear cells (PBMCs), obtained at new diagnosis, from a patient treated with antithyroid drugs. The source of these receptors is a woman in her 30s with Graves disease. CDR3s include the opening cysteine and the closing phenylalanine or tryptophan. D genes are given only for firm matches. Size is stated for part of the rows, as once, few or many counts, or as a class when the clone is expanded.

TGTGCCAGCAGCCAAGGACAGGGGGGGATTACCTACGAGCAGTACTTC | CASSQGQGGITYEQYF | TRBJ2-7 | TRBV14 | few | TRBD1
TGTGCCAGCAGTTACTCCGGGGTGGGCAGGGGGGAGCTGTTTTTT | CASSYSGVGRGELFF | TRBJ2-2 | TRBV12-3/TRBV12-4 | few | NA
TGCAGCGTTGGGGGGACTAGCGGCACCATCAATGAGCAGTTCTTC | CSVGGTSGTINEQFF | TRBJ2-1 | TRBV29-1 | few | TRBD2
TGTGCCAGCAGTCAGCGGGGATCCTACAATGAGCAGTTCTTC | CASSQRGSYNEQFF | TRBJ2-1 | TRBV5-6 | few | TRBD2
TGTGCCAGTAGTATTGGCGGACTAGTAGCCGGGGAGCTGTTTTTT | CASSIGGLVAGELFF | TRBJ2-2 | TRBV19 | few | TRBD2
TGTGCCAGCAGCCGTGTGGGACAGGGGGGGACCGGGGAGCTGTTTTTT | CASSRVGQGGTGELFF | TRBJ2-2 | TRBV11-2 | many | TRBD1
TGCGCCAGCAGCCAAGTTCTAAGACAGGGTAGCGGTAGCAATCAGCCCCAGCATTTT | CASSQVLRQGSGSNQPQHF | TRBJ1-5 | TRBV4-1 | few | TRBD1
TGTGCCAGCAGCTTGAGATACGGGACAGGGGGCATGAACACTGAAGCTTTCTTT | CASSLRYGTGGMNTEAFF | TRBJ1-1 | TRBV13 | few | TRBD1
TGTGCCAGCAGCCGTTCGGGGACAGGGGGGAACATTCAGTACTTC | CASSRSGTGGNIQYF | TRBJ2-4 | TRBV11-2 | many | TRBD1
TGTGCCAGCAGCGAGCGGGGGCTAGCGGGTGTTTCTAGCACAGATACGCAGTATTTT | CASSERGLAGVSSTDTQYF | TRBJ2-3 | TRBV9 | many | TRBD2
TGTGCCAGCAGTGAATGGGGCCCTCCTGGCACAGATACGCAGTATTTT | CASSEWGPPGTDTQYF | TRBJ2-3 | TRBV2 | many | NA
TGTGCCAGCAGCTCACAACTTGGGGGCGAGCAGTACTTC | CASSSQLGGEQYF | TRBJ2-7 | TRBV7-9 | many | NA
TGTGCCACCAGTGATTTGCCCCGGGGGCAGAGCACAGATACGCAGTATTTT | CATSDLPRGQSTDTQYF | TRBJ2-3 | TRBV24-1 | few | NA
TGTGCCAGTGGCGACAGGGGTCTTTCGTCCTACGAGCAGTACTTC | CASGDRGLSSYEQYF | TRBJ2-7 | TRBV19 | few | TRBD1
TGTGCCAGCAGGTCCCGGAGCTCCTATAATTCACCCCTCCACTTT | CASRSRSSYNSPLHF | TRBJ1-6 | TRBV9 | few | NA
TGTGCCAGCAGCCCCCTTGTACCGGGACTAGGGGGGCGGGAGACCCAGTACTTC | CASSPLVPGLGGRETQYF | TRBJ2-5 | TRBV12-3/TRBV12-4 | few | TRBD2
TGCAGCGTTGAGCGAGTGTGGAATGAGCAGTTCTTC | CSVERVWNEQFF | TRBJ2-1 | TRBV29-1 | NA | NA